One T cell receptor beta chain is described in this entry. This sample was taken from a study of blood T cells in healthy people across ages. This CDR3 region has 15 residues. From germline, CDR1 is KGHDR and CDR2 SFDVKD. Trimming removed 2 bases at V and 6 bases at J, with 12 bases between. Primed by a sample-barcoded 5' primer and a J-beta primer mix, a second PCR proceeded for 7 to 11 cycles. TCRdb ran MiXCR on the 5' RACE reads and lists one entry per CDR3 protein. The data hold 550,000 to 800,000 distinct CDR3 sequences, with approximately 31% observed a single time. Input material: blood. The gene calls are TRBV24-1 and TRBJ2-2, with a tentative D call TRBD1 (6 bases). The sequence was collected from an elderly woman in good health. As DNA, the CDR3 is TGTGCCACCAGTGATTCGCAGGGGTTAGCCGGGGAGCTGTTTTTT. Translation gives CATSDSQGLAGELFF.